In this sample, the clone carrying this T cell receptor (beta chain) turned up a few times. Its antigen is unidentified. This record belongs to a study of T-cell reconstitution after alpha-beta-depleted transplantation in children. Study-wide points: Roughly two months post-transplant, alpha-beta T cells reportedly originated from several hundred graft clones that had expanded. There were some patients whose high TCRbeta diversity at day 60 came from surviving recipient T cells and thymic progenitors. The authors attributed T-cell counts and diversity one year after transplant mostly to newly produced T cells.

This sample's TCRbeta library carried unique molecular identifier barcodes. One entry per CDR3 protein results from TCRdb running MiXCR on the PCR reads. The sample shows some 840,000 distinct CDR3 sequences, roughly 15% of them seen only once. J lost 3 bases, V lost 0 bases, and 4 bases had no gene match. Germline values: CDR1 MNHEY, CDR2 SVGAGI. The CDR3 sequence is 16 residues long. The chain carries TRBV6-5 and TRBJ2-2; TRBD2 matches at 7 bases. Here the sequenced sample was PBMCs, mostly from graft donor cells, taken 360 days after TCRalphabeta/CD19-depleted stem cell transplant. This TCR derives from a male patient younger than 18 who had a stem cell transplant for acute lymphoblastic leukemia, so the T cells may come from the graft donor. CDR3 in amino acids: CASSYSSLADTGELFF. CDR3 nucleotide sequence: TGTGCCAGCAGTTACTCGAGTCTAGCGGACACCGGGGAGCTGTTTTTT.